Sequencing of this T cell receptor (beta chain) was carried out in a study of graft-versus-host responses after intestinal transplantation. Across the whole study: Each transplant was multivisceral, liver-intestinal, or isolated intestinal. Induction using anti-thymocyte globulin, followed by tacrolimus and steroids for 2 to 4 years, was given to all recipients. Study observations and caveats: GvH clonotypes were identified within recipient marrow, with a subset emerging first in ileum or blood.

Assay: immunoSEQ multiplex PCR; the TCRdb copy retains only in-frame clones and omits some. This sample yields about 25,000 clones, of which around 80% are seen a single time; around 0.92% belongs to the top ten. For this clone: The antigen remains unidentified.

Sequenced material: unstimulated CD8+ T cells sorted from spleen or lymph node cells, taken before transplant. The sequence was obtained from a human donor who was the organ donor for an intestinal transplant.

CDR3 DNA sequence: TGTGCCACCAGCAGTGGGGGGGCGCTTGGCGGAAACACCATATATTTT. This sequence encodes CATSSGGALGGNTIYF. The rearrangement uses TRBV15 and TRBJ1-3; D is perhaps TRBD1 (6 bases). Trimming removed 3 bases from V and 4 bases from J, with 16 bases in between. The CDR3 loop spans 16 amino acids. Germline CDR1 is LNHNV and CDR2 is YYDKDF (reference sequence).